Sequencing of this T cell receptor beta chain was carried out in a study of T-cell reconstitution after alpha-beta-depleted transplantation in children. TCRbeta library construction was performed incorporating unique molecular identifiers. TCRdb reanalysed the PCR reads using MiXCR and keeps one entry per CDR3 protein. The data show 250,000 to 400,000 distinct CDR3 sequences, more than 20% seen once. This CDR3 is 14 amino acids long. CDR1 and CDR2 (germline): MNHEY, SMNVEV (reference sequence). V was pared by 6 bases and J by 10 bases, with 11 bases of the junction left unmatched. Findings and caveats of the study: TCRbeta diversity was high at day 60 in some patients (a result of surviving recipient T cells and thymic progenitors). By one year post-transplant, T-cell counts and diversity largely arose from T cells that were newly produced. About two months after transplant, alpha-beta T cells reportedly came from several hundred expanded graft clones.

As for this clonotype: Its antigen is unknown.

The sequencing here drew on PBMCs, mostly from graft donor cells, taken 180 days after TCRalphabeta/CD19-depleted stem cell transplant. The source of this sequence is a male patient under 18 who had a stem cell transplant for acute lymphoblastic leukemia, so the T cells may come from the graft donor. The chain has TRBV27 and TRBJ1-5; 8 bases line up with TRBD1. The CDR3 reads CASSPDREGVPQHF. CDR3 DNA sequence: TGTGCCAGCAGCCCGGACAGGGAAGGAGTTCCCCAGCATTTT.